The sequence of this T cell receptor beta chain was determined in a study of CD8+CD57+ T cells in acquired aplastic anemia. The overall study: The average for DNA from sorted CD4+ and CD8+ cells was 3 to 4 ug. The study's findings and limits: The same twenty-nine CD8+ CDR3 sequences occurred in patients and in controls. CD8+ Simpson's diversity in patients was not significantly different from that in controls.

The template for TCR beta VDJ and CDR3 sequence profiling was genomic DNA. TCRdb called the reads again in MiXCR, with one record for every CDR3 protein. The table lists about 270,000 distinct CDR3 sequences, roughly half of them singletons, with around 8% in the top ten. Germline lookup yields CDR1 LNHNV and CDR2 YYDKDF (reference sequence). There are 13 residues in the CDR3. J gave up 7 bases and V 9 bases, and 11 bases lay outside the gene matches. With regard to this clonotype: The antigen is unknown.

The sequence was obtained from a human donor with severe aplastic anemia or a healthy control (not recorded which). The chain combines TRBV15 with TRBJ2-5; 7 bases agree with TRBD2. The sample consisted of sorted CD4+, CD8+, or CD8+CD57+ T cells (not recorded which) from PBMCs. CDR3 coding DNA: TGTGCCACGGGAGGGCACCCCCAGGGGACCCAGTACTTC. Translated, it gives CATGGHPQGTQYF.